The rows below give T cell receptor beta chains drawn from one sample of a study of blood T cell repertoires in COVID-19. Repertoires were generated with immunoSEQ multiplex PCR, while TCRdb's copy carries only in-frame clones and drops some. The sample has some 200,000 clones, just over 90% seen once. Sequencing was done on a sample of peripheral blood. The source of these receptors is a man younger than 40 with acute or convalescent COVID-19. Each CDR3 is given with its conserved first and last residue. D genes are given only for firm matches. Clone size is stated in some rows and not others, as once, few, many or a class when expanded.

TRBJ1-3 | - | - | TRBV28 | CASTLGAFTSGNTIYF | TGTGCCAGCACCCTAGGAGCATTCACTTCTGGAAACACCATATATTTT
TRBJ2-5 | TRBD2 | - | TRBV10-2 | CASRDPSGSGETQYF | TGCGCCAGCAGAGATCCTAGCGGGAGTGGTGAGACCCAGTACTTC
TRBJ2-1 | - | - | TRBV30 | CAWSIQGASYEQFF | TGTGCCTGGAGTATTCAAGGAGCGTCTTATGAGCAGTTCTTC
TRBJ1-2 | - | few | TRBV19 | CASSIIPAGVDGYTF | TGTGCCAGTAGTATTATACCGGCAGGGGTGGATGGCTACACCTTC
TRBJ1-5 | - | - | TRBV21-1 | CASIGRSNQPQHF | TGTGCCAGCATAGGGAGAAGCAATCAGCCCCAGCATTTT
TRBJ2-5 | - | - | TRBV25-1 | CATGTPEHQETQYF | TGTGCCACCGGGACTCCTGAACATCAAGAGACCCAGTACTTC
TRBJ1-4 | - | - | TRBV20-1 | CSVGRSEKLFF | TGCAGTGTGGGCCGTTCAGAAAAACTGTTTTTT
TRBJ1-6 | TRBD1 | - | TRBV30 | CAWSVRTGPIAYNSPLHF | TGTGCCTGGAGTGTTCGGACAGGGCCGATTGCCTATAATTCACCCCTCCACTTT
TRBJ2-5 | TRBD1 | - | TRBV10-3 | CAISTGERETQYF | TGTGCCATCAGCACAGGGGAAAGAGAGACCCAGTACTTC
TRBJ2-1 | TRBD2 | few | TRBV7-9 | CASSLEGGISSYNEQFF | TGTGCCAGCAGCTTAGAGGGAGGGATAAGCTCCTACAATGAGCAGTTCTTC
TRBJ1-1 | - | - | TRBV28 | CASSLQGQAFF | TGTGCCAGCAGTTTACAGGGGCAAGCTTTCTTT
TRBJ2-4 | TRBD1 | - | TRBV3-1/TRBV3-2 | CASSQEGTGVVNIQYF | TGTGCCAGCAGCCAAGAAGGGACAGGAGTTGTAAACATTCAGTACTTC
TRBJ1-5 | - | - | TRBV28 | CASSRLLIGQGGRRPQHF | TGTGCCAGCAGCCGACTATTGATTGGGCAGGGAGGGAGGCGGCCCCAGCATTTT
TRBJ2-2 | TRBD2 | - | TRBV27 | CASSLWAGGITGELFF | TGTGCCAGCAGTTTATGGGCGGGGGGGATCACCGGGGAGCTGTTTTTT
TRBJ2-1 | - | - | TRBV3-1/TRBV3-2 | CASSQEIRVNEQFF | TGTGCCAGCAGCCAAGAAATCAGGGTCAATGAGCAGTTCTTC
TRBJ1-2 | TRBD1 | - | TRBV19 | CASADRGGLYGYTF | TGTGCCAGTGCCGACAGGGGAGGCTTGTATGGCTACACCTTC
TRBJ2-2 | - | few | TRBV12-1 | CASSFGKRGRAGELFF | TGTGCCAGCAGCTTTGGAAAGAGGGGGAGGGCCGGGGAGCTGTTTTTT
TRBJ2-7 | - | - | TRBV28 | CASSLNTYEQYF | TGTGCCAGCAGTCTTAATACCTACGAGCAGTACTTC
TRBJ2-7 | TRBD1 | - | TRBV4-2 | CASSRGTGAPYEQYF | TGTGCCAGCAGTCGCGGGACAGGGGCACCCTACGAGCAGTACTTC
TRBJ2-7 | - | few | TRBV19 | CASSGRLNEQYF | TGTGCCAGTAGTGGGCGCCTGAACGAGCAGTACTTC
TRBJ2-1 | TRBD2 | once | TRBV7-8 | CASSPRLAGKYNEQFF | TGTGCCAGCAGCCCCCGACTAGCGGGAAAGTACAATGAGCAGTTCTTC
TRBJ2-5 | TRBD2 | - | TRBV2 | CATLGVQWTSGRREETQYF | TGTGCCACCCTCGGGGTCCAATGGACTAGCGGGAGAAGGGAAGAGACCCAGTACTTC
TRBJ1-5 | - | once | TRBV19 | CASSPLSQPQHF | TGTGCCAGTAGTCCCCTAAGTCAGCCCCAGCATTTT
TRBJ1-2 | - | - | TRBV28 | CASSLSPYGYTF | TGTGCCAGCAGTTTATCTCCCTATGGCTACACCTTC
TRBJ2-4 | - | - | TRBV11-2 | CASSRMGDIQYF | TGTGCCAGCTCTCGAATGGGAGACATTCAGTACTTC
TRBJ2-7 | TRBD1 | - | TRBV12-5 | CASGLGQGSSYEQYF | TGTGCTAGTGGTTTGGGACAGGGGAGCTCCTACGAGCAGTACTTC
TRBJ2-7 | - | - | TRBV5-6 | CASSLQMGRAYEQYF | TGTGCCAGCAGCTTACAAATGGGCAGGGCCTACGAGCAGTACTTC
TRBJ1-2 | - | - | TRBV19 | CASWDNYGYTF | TGTGCCAGCTGGGACAATTATGGCTACACCTTC
TRBJ2-1 | TRBD2 | - | TRBV27 | CASSGPGLAVRGEQFF | TGTGCCAGCAGTGGACCGGGACTAGCTGTTCGGGGTGAGCAGTTCTTC
TRBJ1-5 | TRBD1 | - | TRBV27 | CASRGGTGEGGHQPQHF | TGTGCCAGCAGAGGGGGGACAGGGGAGGGTGGACATCAGCCCCAGCATTTT
TRBJ2-1 | TRBD1 | - | TRBV6-1 | CASSERQGPQGNEQFF | TGTGCCAGCAGTGAGAGACAGGGTCCCCAGGGGAATGAGCAGTTCTTC
TRBJ1-2 | - | - | TRBV5-1 | CASSVLSDTHYGYTF | TGCGCCAGCAGCGTCCTTTCGGACACTCACTATGGCTACACCTTC
TRBJ2-1 | TRBD2 | - | TRBV6-5 | CASSKSGSTYNEQFF | TGTGCCAGCAGTAAAAGCGGGAGCACCTACAATGAGCAGTTCTTC
TRBJ1-2 | - | - | TRBV7-9 | CASSLDRYGYTF | TGTGCCAGCAGCCTAGATCGGTATGGCTACACCTTC
TRBJ1-1 | - | - | TRBV5-1 | CASSLGPGQGNPEAFF | TGCGCCAGCAGCTTGGGTCCAGGGCAGGGGAATCCTGAAGCTTTCTTT
TRBJ2-1 | TRBD1 | - | TRBV5-1 | CASSGSTGFNYNEQFF | TGCGCCAGCAGCGGCTCGACAGGGTTCAACTACAATGAGCAGTTCTTC
TRBJ1-1 | - | - | TRBV30 | CALNWGGLNTEAFF | TGTGCCCTAAACTGGGGGGGACTGAACACTGAAGCTTTCTTT
TRBJ2-7 | - | - | TRBV18 | CASSPTTQGGYEQYF | TGTGCCAGCTCACCGACCACTCAGGGTGGCTACGAGCAGTACTTC
TRBJ2-2 | TRBD1 | - | TRBV19 | CASPRTGRYTGELFF | TGTGCCAGCCCACGGACAGGGAGATACACCGGGGAGCTGTTTTTT
TRBJ1-1 | TRBD1 | - | TRBV5-1 | CASSLDLTGGEAFF | TGCGCCAGCAGCTTGGATTTGACAGGGGGTGAGGCTTTCTTT
TRBJ1-2 | - | - | TRBV19 | CASSGGVYGYTF | TGTGCCAGCTCCGGTGGTGTCTATGGCTACACCTTC
TRBJ2-7 | TRBD2 | - | TRBV5-4 | CASSLGTGGRYEQYF | TGTGCCAGCAGCTTGGGGACGGGAGGGAGGTACGAGCAGTACTTC
TRBJ2-3 | - | once | TRBV14 | CASSEGGTNTQYF | TGTGCCAGCAGCGAAGGAGGAACCAATACGCAGTATTTT
TRBJ1-4 | TRBD1 | - | TRBV2 | CASKDRGTNEKLFF | TGTGCCAGCAAAGACAGGGGGACTAATGAAAAACTGTTTTTT
TRBJ1-1 | - | - | TRBV7-5 | CARSQKARRLPNTEAFF | TGTGCCAGAAGCCAAAAAGCGAGGCGCTTGCCGAACACTGAAGCTTTCTTT
TRBJ2-7 | TRBD2 | - | TRBV30 | CAWNREGLGEQYF | TGTGCCTGGAACCGGGAGGGCCTAGGAGAGCAGTACTTC
TRBJ1-1 | - | - | TRBV6-1 | CASSEEGSGQAFF | TGTGCCAGCAGTGAAGAGGGGTCAGGGCAAGCTTTCTTT
TRBJ2-6 | TRBD2 | - | TRBV18 | CASSPGGSGANVLTF | TGTGCCAGCTCACCGGGAGGGAGTGGGGCCAACGTCCTGACTTTC
TRBJ1-6 | - | - | TRBV28 | CASSLRSGGSSYNSPLHF | TGTGCCAGCAGTTTACGTTCGGGAGGTAGCTCCTATAATTCACCCCTCCACTTT
TRBJ1-5 | - | - | TRBV28 | CASSSYQPQHF | TGTGCCAGCAGTTCATATCAGCCCCAGCATTTT
TRBJ1-5 | TRBD1 | many | TRBV27 | CASSLSRGQGAFQPQHF | TGTGCCAGCAGTTTATCGAGGGGACAGGGGGCGTTTCAGCCCCAGCATTTT
TRBJ1-2 | TRBD1 | - | TRBV9 | CASSPRQGRYGYTF | TGTGCCAGCAGCCCTAGACAGGGAAGGTATGGCTACACCTTC
TRBJ1-5 | - | - | TRBV3-1/TRBV3-2 | CASSRLSGDNQPQHF | TGTGCCAGCAGCCGACTTTCGGGAGATAATCAGCCCCAGCATTTT
TRBJ1-1 | - | - | TRBV29-1 | CSVGAGWNTEAFF | TGCAGCGTTGGTGCAGGATGGAACACTGAAGCTTTCTTT
TRBJ1-1 | TRBD1 | - | TRBV28 | CASKGQGGDTEAFF | TGTGCCAGCAAAGGACAGGGGGGGGACACTGAAGCTTTCTTT
TRBJ1-4 | - | once | TRBV6-2/TRBV6-3 | CASSPGNPGSEKLFF | TGTGCCAGCAGCCCGGGTAATCCTGGGAGTGAAAAACTGTTTTTT